These 26 T cell receptor beta chains were all obtained from the same sample, sequenced in a study of cytomegalovirus exposure and HLA in healthy donors. Primers for the PCR totalled 60 Vbeta and 13 Jbeta. Data came from immunoSEQ multiplex PCR; TCRdb stores just in-frame clones and leaves some out. The sample lists approximately 110,000 clones; approximately 81% were seen once. The sequenced sample consisted of PBMCs. All receptors come from a man in his thirties or forties in good health and CMV-seronegative.

This chain joins TRBV7-2 and TRBJ1-3; perhaps TRBD1 as D (6 bases). CDR1 and CDR2 from the germline V gene are SGHTA and FQGNSA. The CDR3 length is 15 residues. V was shortened by 0 bases and J by 1 base, with 7 bases between the two germline ends. CDR3 amino acids: CASSLATGSGNTIYF. The CDR3 DNA follows: TGTGCCAGCAGCTTAGCGACAGGATCTGGAAACACCATATATTTT. The variable domain in full, with the rest retrieved from reference TRBV7-2 and TRBJ1-3, is GAGVSQSPSNKVTEKGKDVELRCDPISGHTALYWYRQSLGQGLEFLIYFQGNSAPDKSGLPSDRFSAERTGGSVSTLTIQRTQQEDSAVYLCASSLATGSGNTIYFGEGSWLTVV.

The V and J genes are TRBV6-1 and TRBJ1-5; weak D call: TRBD1 (5 bases). V gave up 6 bases and J gave up 5 bases, with 8 bases separating them. Germline V lookup: CDR1 MNHNS, CDR2 SASEGT. This CDR3 has 12 residues. The chain's CDR3 is CASRGGDQPQHF. The CDR3 DNA reads TGTGCCAGCAGGGGGGGAGATCAGCCCCAGCATTTT.

The gene calls are TRBV6-5 and TRBJ2-5; tentatively, D is TRBD1 (5 bases). Germline CDR1 and CDR2: MNHEY and SVGAGI. The CDR3 has 15 residues. V lost 8 bases and J lost 5, with 21 bases in between. The CDR3 reads CASELVAGSAETQYF. The CDR3 nucleotides are TGTGCCAGCGAATTGGTAGCAGGGTCCGCCGAGACCCAGTACTTC.

The rearrangement links TRBV19 to TRBJ2-6; 9 bases agree with TRBD1. The CDR3 runs to 19 residues. V was clipped by 1 base and J by 1 base; unmatched bases: 8. CDR1 LNHDA and CDR2 SQIVND come from the germline V gene (reference sequence). CDR3 DNA sequence: TGTGCCAGTAGTATAGTATTGGGACAGGGCTTTTCTGGGGCCAACGTCCTGACTTTC. Translation gives CASSIVLGQGFSGANVLTF.

This chain connects TRBV19 to TRBJ2-1, with 11 bases lining up with TRBD1. Germline V gene sequence: CDR1 LNHDA, CDR2 SQIVND (reference sequence). The ends lost 0 bases at V and 4 bases at J; junction bases unmatched: 11. There are 19 residues in the CDR3. CDR3 sequence: CASSIEQAFRDRGYNEQFF. CDR3 sequence (DNA): TGTGCCAGTAGTATAGAACAAGCATTCCGGGACAGGGGGTACAATGAGCAGTTCTTC.

V usage is TRBV4-1 and J usage is TRBJ2-4; D unresolved. The germline V gene has CDR1 MGHRA and CDR2 YSYEKL. V was pared by 0 bases and J by 7 bases, with 10 bases between. The CDR3 consists of 14 residues. The CDR3 region is CASSQDSQVNIQYF. CDR3 bases: TGCGCCAGCAGCCAAGATTCGCAGGTGAACATTCAGTACTTC.

A few counts support this clone. The rearrangement links TRBV5-6 to TRBJ2-6; 9 bases are a match to TRBD1. The ends lost 6 bases at V and 3 bases at J; junction bases unmatched: 7. Germline CDR1 is SGHDT and CDR2 is YYEEEE. The CDR3 spans 16 residues. The CDR3 loop reads CASTQNRGHGANVLTF. The CDR3 DNA is TGTGCCAGCACCCAAAACAGGGGGCATGGGGCCAACGTCCTGACTTTC.

The V and J genes are TRBV6-4 and TRBJ1-1; 7 positions match TRBD1. V shed 7 bases, J shed 1 base, and the junction held 9 bases outside the gene matches. There are 15 residues in the CDR3. Germline values: CDR1 MRHNA, CDR2 SNTAGT. The DNA for the CDR3 is TGTGCCAGCAAACCCAGGGGGAACACGAACACTGAAGCTTTCTTT. It specifies CASKPRGNTNTEAFF.

The chain employs TRBV10-3 and TRBJ2-1, with 8 bases fitting TRBD1. V lost 7 bases to trimming and J lost 8 bases; unmatched junction nucleotides: 7. Germline CDR1 is ENHRY and CDR2 is SYGVKD. The length of the CDR3 is 13 residues. In DNA, the CDR3 is TGTGCCATCACCAGACAGGGGCCCCATGAGCAGTTCTTC. Protein sequence: CAITRQGPHEQFF.

This clone was observed a handful of times. V usage is TRBV27 and J usage is TRBJ2-6; D is perhaps TRBD2 (6 bases). The CDR3 has 18 amino acids. Germline V CDR1 and CDR2: MNHEY, SMNVEV (reference sequence). V shed 0 bases and J shed 2 bases, with 14 bases lying between them. CDR3 sequence: CASSLSGGMFAGANVLTF. Written as DNA, the CDR3 is TGTGCCAGCAGTTTATCAGGCGGGATGTTTGCTGGGGCCAACGTCCTGACTTTC.

This clone was seen only a few times. The chain employs TRBV4-3 and TRBJ1-5, with a weak D call TRBD1 (6 bases). The CDR3 runs 15 residues. CDR1 is LGHNA, CDR2 YSLEER, per germline. V lost 3 bases to trimming and J lost 4 bases, with 13 bases between them. CDR3 DNA: TGCGCCAGCAGCCATGAATCCGGGACAAATCAGCCCCAGCATTTT. It is translated as CASSHESGTNQPQHF.

This chain links TRBV5-1 with TRBJ1-5; the match to TRBD1 covers 11 bases. Per germline, CDR1 SGHRS and CDR2 YFSETQ. V was pared by 5 bases and J by 4 bases, with 8 bases of the junction left unmatched. The CDR3 length is 16 residues. For the CDR3, the DNA is TGCGCCAGCAGTTCCGGGACAGGGGGTGGGAATCAGCCCCAGCATTTT. Translated: CASSSGTGGGNQPQHF.

Of note for this clone: At one end, the junction sequence differs from germline, possibly due to a read error. V usage is TRBV7-7 and J usage is TRBJ2-2, with TRBD1 identical over 7 bases. The germline V gene has CDR1 SSHAT and CDR2 FNYEAQ (reference sequence). This CDR3 is 15 amino acids long. This CDR3 reads CASSLSGTDTGELFF. The DNA for the CDR3 is TGTGCTAGCAGCTTATCTGGGACAGACACCGGGGAGCTGTTTTTT.

V usage is TRBV10-3 and J usage is TRBJ1-2; perhaps TRBD1 as D (5 bases). Trimming pared 2 bases from V and 4 bases from J, leaving 14 bases between. The CDR3 extends over 15 amino acids. CDR1 and CDR2 from the germline V gene are ENHRY and SYGVKD. The DNA for the CDR3 is TGTGCCATCAGTGAGGACAGTCTGGGGTCCTATGGCTACACCTTC. This gives the protein CAISEDSLGSYGYTF.

The rearrangement uses TRBV2 and TRBJ1-2, with D uncertain. The CDR3 covers 12 residues. Germline loops: CDR1 SNHLY, CDR2 FYNNEI. Deletions cut 9 bases from V and 0 bases from J, with 8 bases between. The chain's CDR3 is CASLSSNYGYTF. In nucleotides, the CDR3 is TGTGCCAGTCTTTCCTCTAACTATGGCTACACCTTC.

This clone has more than one count but fewer than ten. Other DNA sequences within the sample encode an identical CDR3. V usage is TRBV7-9 and J usage is TRBJ2-5, with TRBD2 matching over 8 bases. The CDR3 totals 14 residues. Germline V gene sequence: CDR1 SEHNR, CDR2 FQNEAQ (reference sequence). V lost 3 bases, J lost 2 bases, and 2 bases stayed unmatched. CDR3 residues: CASSLASGQETQYF. In DNA, the CDR3 is TGTGCCAGCAGCTTGGCTAGCGGGCAAGAGACCCAGTACTTC. Based on the CDR3 plus reference TRBV7-9 and TRBJ2-5, the full variable domain is DTGVSQNPRHKITKRGQNVTFRCDPISEHNRLYWYRQTLGQGPEFLTYFQNEAQLEKSRLLSDRFSAERPKGSFSTLEIQRTEQGDSAMYLCASSLASGQETQYFGPGTRLLVL.

The chain joins TRBV5-6 to TRBJ2-5, with D possibly TRBD2 on 6 matching bases. The J call may be incorrect, as the DNA end agrees better with TRBJ2-7. This CDR3 region has 12 residues. CDR1 is SGHDT, CDR2 YYEEEE, per germline. The CDR3 DNA reads TGTGCCAGCAGTTGGGCGGGGTACGAGCAGTACTTC. It is translated as CASSWAGYEQYF.

The chain recombines TRBV7-6 with TRBJ2-5, with D possibly being TRBD2 (7 bases). The V end lost 3 bases, the J end lost 4 bases, and 21 bases lay between the germline ends. Germline CDR1 reads SGHVS; CDR2 reads FNYEAQ. There are 17 residues in the CDR3. The CDR3 DNA follows: TGTGCCAGCAGCTTCTCGTGGCAGGGGAGGGGTCGAGAGACCCAGTACTTC. Protein: CASSFSWQGRGRETQYF.

The rearrangement uses TRBV19 and TRBJ2-2, with TRBD1 identical over 7 bases. Germline CDR1 and CDR2: LNHDA and SQIVND (reference sequence). There are 16 residues in the CDR3. Trimming cost V 6 bases and J 5 bases; bases outside gene matches: 12. CDR3 amino acids: CASRKSTGSGTGELFF. The CDR3 region has the DNA TGTGCCAGTAGAAAATCGACAGGGTCGGGTACCGGGGAGCTGTTTTTT. Drawing the rest from reference TRBV19 and TRBJ2-2, the complete variable domain is DGGITQSPKYLFRKEGQNVTLSCEQNLNHDAMYWYRQDPGQGLRLIYYSQIVNDFQKGDIAEGYSVSREKKESFPLTVTSAQKNPTAFYLCASRKSTGSGTGELFFGEGSRLTVL.

Written as DNA, the CDR3 is TGCGCCAGCAGCCAAGGATGGAGACAAGAGACCCAGTACTTC. Its protein product is CASSQGWRQETQYF. The J gene is TRBJ2-5, the V gene TRBV4-1; D unclear. Trimming removed 1 base at V and 2 bases at J, with 8 bases between. Germline V gene data show CDR1 as MGHRA and CDR2 as YSYEKL. The CDR3 has 14 amino acids.

The CDR3 region is CASSEATGFHQPQHF. The DNA of the CDR3 is TGCGCCAGCAGCGAAGCTACAGGGTTCCATCAGCCCCAGCATTTT. V usage is TRBV4-3 and J usage is TRBJ1-5, with D perhaps matching TRBD1 (6 bases). CDR1 is LGHNA, CDR2 YSLEER, per germline. CDR3 length: 15 amino acids. Between the trimmed V and J ends, which lost 5 bases and 5 bases, there was a span of 16 bases.

Only a few counts were recorded for this clone. The rearrangement links TRBV4-1 to TRBJ2-6; tentatively, D is TRBD1 (5 bases). The CDR3 sequence is 15 residues long. With 0 bases removed from V and 4 bases from J, the gap between germline ends came to 7 bases. Germline V gives CDR1 MGHRA, CDR2 YSYEKL. CDR3 sequence (DNA): TGCGCCAGCAGCCAAGAAGGGGCGGGGGCCAACGTCCTGACTTTC. Its translation: CASSQEGAGANVLTF.

This chain uses TRBV21-1 with TRBJ1-1; the table's D gene call, TRBD1, was not cross checked with the DNA. TRBV21-1 is tagged as a pseudogene. The CDR3 contains 13 residues. The chain's CDR3 is CASSKRQGMVAFF. The CDR3 DNA is TGTGCCAGCAGCAAGCGACAGGGGATGGTCGCTTTCTTT.

This clone was picked up one time. This chain connects TRBV4-1 to TRBJ2-1; 12 nucleotides line up with TRBD2. The CDR3 consists of 16 residues. V lost 1 base and J lost 4; bases outside the gene matches: 2. CDR1 is MGHRA and CDR2 is YSYEKL in the germline V gene. The CDR3 DNA sequence: TGCGCCAGCAGCCAAGGAACTAGCGGGGGGTACAATGAGCAGTTCTTC. Protein: CASSQGTSGGYNEQFF.

This clone showed up just once. The rearrangement joins TRBV28 to TRBJ1-5; a weak D match, TRBD1 (6 bases). Per the germline V gene, CDR1 is MDHEN and CDR2 is SYDVKM. Trimming left V 1 base short and J 2 bases short, with 12 bases between. This CDR3 region has 16 residues. DNA for the CDR3: TGTGCCAGCAGTTTATTAGGGGGAGGGGGCAATCAGCCCCAGCATTTT. Amino acids: CASSLLGGGGNQPQHF.

The chain carries TRBV5-4 and TRBJ2-5, with no clear D. V lost 1 base, J lost 3 bases, and 4 bases lay in between. The CDR3 totals 12 residues. Germline CDR1 SGHNT, CDR2 YYREEE (reference sequence). Here the CDR3 reads CASSLSKETQYF. CDR3 DNA sequence: TGTGCCAGCAGCTTGTCCAAAGAGACCCAGTACTTC.